This TCR beta chain is drawn from a study of CD8+CD57+ T cells in acquired aplastic anemia. Worth noting for this clonotype: Because it lacks the conserved phenylalanine or tryptophan at the end, this CDR3 is likely a read error. No DNA is shown, since the ends of the CDR3 on it are uncertain; the CDR3 is the one TCRdb lists.

In patients chosen for sequencing, flow cytometry had shown CD8+CD57+ cell expansion. Severe acquired aplastic anemia was present in every patient. Blood came from patients not yet given any therapy. The CDR3 is 8 amino acids in total, end residues counted. Germline assignment: CDR1 KGHDR and CDR2 SFDVKD. TCR beta VDJ combinations and CDR3 sequences were profiled from genomic DNA. TCRdb passed the reads through MiXCR, listing each CDR3 protein once. The sample has more than 250,000 distinct CDR3 sequences; roughly 80% are singletons. The sequenced sample was sorted CD4+, CD8+, or CD8+CD57+ T cells (not recorded which) from PBMCs. The gene calls are TRBV24-1 and TRBJ1-2. The clonotype originates from a human donor with aplastic anemia. This chain's CDR3 is CATSPPAR.